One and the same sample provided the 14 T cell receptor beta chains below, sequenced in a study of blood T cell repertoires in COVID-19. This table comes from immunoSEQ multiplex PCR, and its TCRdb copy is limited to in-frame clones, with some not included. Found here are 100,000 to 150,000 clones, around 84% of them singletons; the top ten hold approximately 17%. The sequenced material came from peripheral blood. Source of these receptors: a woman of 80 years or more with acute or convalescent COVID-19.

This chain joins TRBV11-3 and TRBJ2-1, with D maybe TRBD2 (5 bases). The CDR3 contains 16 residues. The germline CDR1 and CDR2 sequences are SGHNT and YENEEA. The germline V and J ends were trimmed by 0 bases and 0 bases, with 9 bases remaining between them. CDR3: CASSLESTSSYNEQFF. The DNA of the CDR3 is TGTGCCAGCAGCTTAGAGTCTACTAGCTCCTACAATGAGCAGTTCTTC.

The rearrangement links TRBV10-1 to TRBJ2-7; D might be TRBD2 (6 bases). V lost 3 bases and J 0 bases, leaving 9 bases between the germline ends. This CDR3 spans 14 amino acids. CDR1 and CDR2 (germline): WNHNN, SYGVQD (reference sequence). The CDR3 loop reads CASSESGSSYEQYF. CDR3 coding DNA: TGCGCCAGCAGTGAAAGCGGGTCCTCCTACGAGCAGTACTTC.

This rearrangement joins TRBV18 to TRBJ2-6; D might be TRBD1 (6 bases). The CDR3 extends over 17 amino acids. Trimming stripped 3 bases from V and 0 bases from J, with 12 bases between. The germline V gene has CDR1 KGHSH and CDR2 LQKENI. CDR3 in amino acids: CASSPTGIGSGANVLTF. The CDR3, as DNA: TGTGCCAGCTCACCTACAGGGATTGGCTCTGGGGCCAACGTCCTGACTTTC.

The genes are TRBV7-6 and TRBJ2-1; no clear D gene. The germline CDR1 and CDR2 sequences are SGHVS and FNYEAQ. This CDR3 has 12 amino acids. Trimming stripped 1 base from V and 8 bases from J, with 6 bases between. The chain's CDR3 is CASSLVAYEQFF. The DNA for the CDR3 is TGTGCCAGCAGCTTAGTGGCTTATGAGCAGTTCTTC.

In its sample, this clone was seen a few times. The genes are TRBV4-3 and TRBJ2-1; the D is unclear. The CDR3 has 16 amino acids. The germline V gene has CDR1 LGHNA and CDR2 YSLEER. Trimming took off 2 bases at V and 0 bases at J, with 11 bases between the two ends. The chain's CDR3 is CASSQIGSRSYNEQFF. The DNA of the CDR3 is TGCGCCAGCAGCCAAATCGGGTCCCGCTCCTACAATGAGCAGTTCTTC.

In nucleotides, the CDR3 is TGTGCCAGCAGTTCGGGCCTTGAGAGGGACGAGCAGTACTTC. It translates to CASSSGLERDEQYF. The chain links TRBV6-5 to TRBJ2-7; perhaps TRBD2 as D (5 bases). This CDR3 contains 14 residues. Trimming left V 4 bases short and J 5 bases short, with 15 bases between. Germline-derived CDR1 and CDR2 are MNHEY and SVGAGI.

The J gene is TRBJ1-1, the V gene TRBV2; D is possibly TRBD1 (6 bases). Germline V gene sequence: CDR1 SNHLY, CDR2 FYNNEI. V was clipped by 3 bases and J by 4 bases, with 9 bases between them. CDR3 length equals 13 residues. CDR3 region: CASSEVQGTEAFF. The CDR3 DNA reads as TGTGCCAGCAGTGAGGTACAGGGCACTGAAGCTTTCTTT.

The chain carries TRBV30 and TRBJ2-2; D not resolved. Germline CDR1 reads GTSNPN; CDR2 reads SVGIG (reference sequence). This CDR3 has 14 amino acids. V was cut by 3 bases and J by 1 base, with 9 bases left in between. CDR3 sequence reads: CAWRSEMNTGELFF. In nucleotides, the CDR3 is TGTGCCTGGAGGTCGGAGATGAACACCGGGGAGCTGTTTTTT.

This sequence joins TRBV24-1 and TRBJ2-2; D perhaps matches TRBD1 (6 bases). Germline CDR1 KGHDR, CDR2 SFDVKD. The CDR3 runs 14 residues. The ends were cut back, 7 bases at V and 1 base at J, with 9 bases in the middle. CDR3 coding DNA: TGTGCCACCAGCGAGACAGGGAACACCGGGGAGCTGTTTTTT. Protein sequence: CATSETGNTGELFF.

The DNA of the CDR3 is TGTGCCAGCAGTTACGCGACTACCTCCTACGAGCAGTACTTC. It encodes CASSYATTSYEQYF. The V call is TRBV11-2, the J call TRBJ2-7; a possible D gene is TRBD2 (5 bases). From germline, CDR1 is SGHAT and CDR2 FQNNGV. This CDR3 spans 14 amino acids. Trimming took off 6 bases at V and 0 bases at J, with 12 bases between the two ends.

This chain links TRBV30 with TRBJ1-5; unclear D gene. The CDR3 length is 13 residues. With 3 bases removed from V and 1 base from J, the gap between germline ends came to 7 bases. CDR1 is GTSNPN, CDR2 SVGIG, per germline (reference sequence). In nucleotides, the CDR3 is TGTGCCTGGAGCCCCTCCAGCAATCAGCCCCAGCATTTT. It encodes CAWSPSSNQPQHF.

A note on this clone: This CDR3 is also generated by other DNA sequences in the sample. The CDR3 nucleotides are TGTGCCAGCAGCCCCCCGGGACAGGGCTCCTACGAGCAGTACTTC. Translation: CASSPPGQGSYEQYF. The chain couples TRBV6-6 to TRBJ2-7, with 9 bases aligning to TRBD1. There are 15 residues in the CDR3. The junction had 6 bases not matched to a gene; V was cut back by 6 bases and J by 0 bases. Germline CDR1 and CDR2: MNHNY and SVGAGI (reference sequence).

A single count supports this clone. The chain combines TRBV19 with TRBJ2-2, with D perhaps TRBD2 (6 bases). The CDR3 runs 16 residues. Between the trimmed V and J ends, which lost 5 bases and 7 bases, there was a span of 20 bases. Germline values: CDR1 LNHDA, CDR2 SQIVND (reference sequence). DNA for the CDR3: TGTGCCAGTAGTGCCCCGGGACTCCCGAGGGGCGGGGAGCTGTTTTTT. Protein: CASSAPGLPRGGELFF.

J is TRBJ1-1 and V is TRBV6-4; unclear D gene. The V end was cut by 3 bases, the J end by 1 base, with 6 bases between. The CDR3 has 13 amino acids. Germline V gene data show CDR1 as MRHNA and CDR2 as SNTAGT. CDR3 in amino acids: CASSEGPNTEAFF. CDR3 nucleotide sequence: TGTGCCAGCAGTGAGGGCCCGAACACTGAAGCTTTCTTT.